Listed below are T cell receptor beta chains from one sample, sequenced in a study of radiation and T cells in renal cell carcinoma. Assay: immunoSEQ multiplex PCR; the TCRdb copy retains only in-frame clones and omits some. In the table there are 150,000 to 190,000 clones, about 91% of which are singletons. The sample consisted of blood, taken from a patient whose treatment included radiotherapy and nephrectomy. Source of these receptors: a woman aged 50 to 60 with renal cell carcinoma. Both conserved end residues are part of each CDR3. Fields, in order: V gene, clone size, D gene, J gene, CDR3 DNA, CDR3 protein. A D gene is named only where the DNA matches it firmly. Size is omitted from some rows. Given values are once, few, many or a class for expanded clones.

v_call: TRBV7-2
clone_size: .
d_call: .
j_call: TRBJ2-7
cdr3_nt: TGTGCCAGCAGTTGGGGGGTAGTTCCCTCCTACGAGCAGTACTTC
cdr3_aa: CASSWGVVPSYEQYF

v_call: TRBV7-9
clone_size: .
d_call: .
j_call: TRBJ1-5
cdr3_nt: TGTGCCAGCAGTTGGGATGGCAATCAGCCCCAGCATTTT
cdr3_aa: CASSWDGNQPQHF

v_call: TRBV4-2
clone_size: .
d_call: .
j_call: TRBJ1-1
cdr3_nt: TGTGCCAGCAGCCAAGACGGGGGGCAGACTGAAGCTTTCTTT
cdr3_aa: CASSQDGGQTEAFF

v_call: TRBV19
clone_size: .
d_call: .
j_call: TRBJ2-7
cdr3_nt: TGTGCCAGTAGTATAGATAAAGGGGAGAACGAGCAGTACTTC
cdr3_aa: CASSIDKGENEQYF

v_call: TRBV6-1
clone_size: .
d_call: TRBD1
j_call: TRBJ2-2
cdr3_nt: TGTGCCAGCAGTGATGGTCCGGGACAGGGGACTACCGGGGGGCTGTTTTTT
cdr3_aa: CASSDGPGQGTTGGLFF

v_call: TRBV9
clone_size: .
d_call: .
j_call: TRBJ1-5
cdr3_nt: TGTGCCAGCAATAGTGGGGGAGGGAGCAATCAGCCCCAGCATTTT
cdr3_aa: CASNSGGGSNQPQHF

v_call: TRBV14
clone_size: .
d_call: .
j_call: TRBJ2-7
cdr3_nt: TGTGCCAGCAGCCATTCCGGGACTCTCTACGAGCAGTACTTC
cdr3_aa: CASSHSGTLYEQYF

v_call: TRBV5-6
clone_size: .
d_call: TRBD1
j_call: TRBJ2-1
cdr3_nt: TGTGCCAGCAGCTTGATCACCGGGACAGCCTACAATGAGCAGTTCTTC
cdr3_aa: CASSLITGTAYNEQFF

v_call: TRBV7-6
clone_size: once
d_call: TRBD1
j_call: TRBJ1-2
cdr3_nt: TGTGCCAGCAGCACGGGACAGGGGACCGAAAACTATGGCTACACCTTC
cdr3_aa: CASSTGQGTENYGYTF

v_call: TRBV7-8
clone_size: .
d_call: .
j_call: TRBJ2-7
cdr3_nt: TGTGCCAGCAGCTTCGGGCGTGTGTCCTACGAGCAGTACTTC
cdr3_aa: CASSFGRVSYEQYF

v_call: TRBV6-1
clone_size: .
d_call: .
j_call: TRBJ1-4
cdr3_nt: TGTGCCAGCAGCCGCTCAGGGGAAGGAAAACTGTTTTTT
cdr3_aa: CASSRSGEGKLFF

v_call: TRBV29-1
clone_size: .
d_call: .
j_call: TRBJ2-2
cdr3_nt: TGCAGCGTTGAAGGGGGATTCACCGGGGAGCTGTTTTTT
cdr3_aa: CSVEGGFTGELFF

v_call: TRBV2
clone_size: .
d_call: TRBD2
j_call: TRBJ2-5
cdr3_nt: TGTGCCAGCATATTAGCGGGGGGGCGTGAGACCCAGTACTTC
cdr3_aa: CASILAGGRETQYF

v_call: TRBV6-5
clone_size: .
d_call: TRBD1
j_call: TRBJ2-5
cdr3_nt: TGTGCCAGCAGTTACCCCGGACAGGGCAGCACCCAGTACTTC
cdr3_aa: CASSYPGQGSTQYF

v_call: TRBV15
clone_size: .
d_call: .
j_call: TRBJ1-5
cdr3_nt: TGTGCCACCAGCAGAGATAGTACCTCGGCACAGCACAATCAGCCCCAGCATTTT
cdr3_aa: CATSRDSTSAQHNQPQHF

v_call: TRBV11-3
clone_size: .
d_call: .
j_call: TRBJ1-1
cdr3_nt: TGTGCCAGCAGCTTAAACCCGAACACTGAAGCTTTCTTT
cdr3_aa: CASSLNPNTEAFF

v_call: TRBV7-2
clone_size: few
d_call: .
j_call: TRBJ1-5
cdr3_nt: TGTGCCAGCAGCGAGGCGCGGGATCAGCCCCAGCATTTT
cdr3_aa: CASSEARDQPQHF

v_call: TRBV11-2
clone_size: .
d_call: TRBD1
j_call: TRBJ2-7
cdr3_nt: TGTGCCAGCAGCCTCAGAACCGGGACAGCCTACGAGCAGTACTTC
cdr3_aa: CASSLRTGTAYEQYF

v_call: TRBV27
clone_size: .
d_call: .
j_call: TRBJ1-2
cdr3_nt: TGTGCCAGCAGTTTATCTTCCGGGTCGGGCAGGGGACGCTATGGCTACACCTTC
cdr3_aa: CASSLSSGSGRGRYGYTF

v_call: TRBV9
clone_size: .
d_call: .
j_call: TRBJ2-1
cdr3_nt: TGTGCCAGCAGCAAAAGGGGGGCCAACAATGAGCAGTTCTTC
cdr3_aa: CASSKRGANNEQFF

v_call: TRBV6-1
clone_size: .
d_call: TRBD2
j_call: TRBJ2-3
cdr3_nt: TGTGCCAGCAGTGAATTCGAGCGGGGCAGCACAGATACGCAGTATTTT
cdr3_aa: CASSEFERGSTDTQYF

v_call: TRBV7-9
clone_size: .
d_call: TRBD1
j_call: TRBJ1-1
cdr3_nt: TGTGCCAGCAGCCGACTTGACAGGGGTACTGAAGCTTTCTTT
cdr3_aa: CASSRLDRGTEAFF

v_call: TRBV2
clone_size: once
d_call: TRBD2
j_call: TRBJ2-3
cdr3_nt: TGTGCCAGCAGTGTTACTTTAGCGGGGGGAAGCACAGATACGCAGTATTTT
cdr3_aa: CASSVTLAGGSTDTQYF

v_call: TRBV14
clone_size: .
d_call: .
j_call: TRBJ2-7
cdr3_nt: TGTGCCAGCAGCCAAGAAACAGTTTACGAGCAGTACTTC
cdr3_aa: CASSQETVYEQYF

v_call: TRBV28
clone_size: .
d_call: TRBD1
j_call: TRBJ2-7
cdr3_nt: TGTGCCACCCGACACCCAGACAGGGCCTACGAGCAGTACTTC
cdr3_aa: CATRHPDRAYEQYF

v_call: TRBV6-6
clone_size: .
d_call: TRBD2
j_call: TRBJ2-1
cdr3_nt: TGTGCCAGCACCGGGACTAGCGGGGGGGCTTACAATGAGCAGTTCTTC
cdr3_aa: CASTGTSGGAYNEQFF

v_call: TRBV27
clone_size: .
d_call: .
j_call: TRBJ1-2
cdr3_nt: TGTGCCAGCAAGGCAGCTGCTTATTTCTATGGCTACACCTTC
cdr3_aa: CASKAAAYFYGYTF

v_call: TRBV25-1
clone_size: .
d_call: .
j_call: TRBJ1-6
cdr3_nt: TGTGCCAGCAGTGAATATGGGCAGGGACGACCCCTCCACTTT
cdr3_aa: CASSEYGQGRPLHF

v_call: TRBV2
clone_size: .
d_call: .
j_call: TRBJ1-4
cdr3_nt: TGTGCCAGTGCGGGGGGCTCATCCCCAACTAATGAAAAACTGTTTTTT
cdr3_aa: CASAGGSSPTNEKLFF

v_call: TRBV10-3
clone_size: .
d_call: .
j_call: TRBJ1-2
cdr3_nt: TGTGCCATCAAGGAGGGAGCTAACTATGGCTACACCTTC
cdr3_aa: CAIKEGANYGYTF

v_call: TRBV6-1
clone_size: .
d_call: .
j_call: TRBJ2-3
cdr3_nt: TGTGCCAGCAGTCTACAGGTTGGCGGGCAGTATTTT
cdr3_aa: CASSLQVGGQYF

v_call: TRBV6-1
clone_size: .
d_call: TRBD1
j_call: TRBJ1-6
cdr3_nt: TGTGCTATCACGCTCGGGACAGGGAATTCACCCCTCCACTTT
cdr3_aa: CAITLGTGNSPLHF

v_call: TRBV29-1
clone_size: .
d_call: .
j_call: TRBJ1-1
cdr3_nt: TGCAGCGTTGAACTACGCGCGAAGAACACTGAAGCTTTCTTT
cdr3_aa: CSVELRAKNTEAFF

v_call: TRBV5-4
clone_size: .
d_call: .
j_call: TRBJ1-1
cdr3_nt: TGTGCCAGCAGCCCCGCGGGACGGGAGATGAACACTGAAGCTTTCTTT
cdr3_aa: CASSPAGREMNTEAFF

v_call: TRBV5-1
clone_size: .
d_call: .
j_call: TRBJ1-2
cdr3_nt: TGCGCCAGCAGTCCAGGGTTGAGAGACTATGGCTACACCTTC
cdr3_aa: CASSPGLRDYGYTF

v_call: TRBV2
clone_size: .
d_call: TRBD2
j_call: TRBJ2-5
cdr3_nt: TGTGCCAGCAGTGTCCGACTAGCGGGGGAAGAGACCCAGTACTTC
cdr3_aa: CASSVRLAGEETQYF

v_call: TRBV9
clone_size: once
d_call: .
j_call: TRBJ2-7
cdr3_nt: TGTGCCAGCAGCGTGGCAGGAAACTACGAGCAGTACTTC
cdr3_aa: CASSVAGNYEQYF

v_call: TRBV5-1
clone_size: .
d_call: TRBD1
j_call: TRBJ2-3
cdr3_nt: TGCGCCAGCAGCTTGGAAGGGGGCGTAAGCACAGATACGCAGTATTTT
cdr3_aa: CASSLEGGVSTDTQYF

v_call: TRBV7-6
clone_size: .
d_call: .
j_call: TRBJ1-4
cdr3_nt: TGTGCCAGCAGCTTGTGGCAAACTGAAAAACTGTTTTTT
cdr3_aa: CASSLWQTEKLFF

v_call: TRBV29-1
clone_size: once
d_call: .
j_call: TRBJ2-1
cdr3_nt: TGCAGCCGTCTGCTTGGGGGGCCCCCTAGGAGGGAGCAGTTCTTC
cdr3_aa: CSRLLGGPPRREQFF

v_call: TRBV15
clone_size: .
d_call: .
j_call: TRBJ2-7
cdr3_nt: TGTGCCACCAGCAGAGATCGGGTCCAATCCTACGAGCAGTACTTC
cdr3_aa: CATSRDRVQSYEQYF

v_call: TRBV2
clone_size: .
d_call: .
j_call: TRBJ1-5
cdr3_nt: TGTGCCAGCACGTATTGGGCGGAGAATCAGCCCCAGCATTTT
cdr3_aa: CASTYWAENQPQHF

v_call: TRBV21-1
clone_size: .
d_call: .
j_call: TRBJ2-7
cdr3_nt: TGTGCCAGCAGCAAAGTGGCCCCCTCATACGAGCAGTACTTC
cdr3_aa: CASSKVAPSYEQYF

v_call: TRBV13
clone_size: .
d_call: .
j_call: TRBJ2-5
cdr3_nt: TGTGCCAGCAGCCTCGCTGGGACGCAAGAGACCCAGTACTTC
cdr3_aa: CASSLAGTQETQYF

v_call: TRBV4-1
clone_size: once
d_call: .
j_call: TRBJ1-4
cdr3_nt: TGCGCCAGCAGCCAAGTTGCCTCAAGAACTAATGAAAAACTGTTTTTT
cdr3_aa: CASSQVASRTNEKLFF